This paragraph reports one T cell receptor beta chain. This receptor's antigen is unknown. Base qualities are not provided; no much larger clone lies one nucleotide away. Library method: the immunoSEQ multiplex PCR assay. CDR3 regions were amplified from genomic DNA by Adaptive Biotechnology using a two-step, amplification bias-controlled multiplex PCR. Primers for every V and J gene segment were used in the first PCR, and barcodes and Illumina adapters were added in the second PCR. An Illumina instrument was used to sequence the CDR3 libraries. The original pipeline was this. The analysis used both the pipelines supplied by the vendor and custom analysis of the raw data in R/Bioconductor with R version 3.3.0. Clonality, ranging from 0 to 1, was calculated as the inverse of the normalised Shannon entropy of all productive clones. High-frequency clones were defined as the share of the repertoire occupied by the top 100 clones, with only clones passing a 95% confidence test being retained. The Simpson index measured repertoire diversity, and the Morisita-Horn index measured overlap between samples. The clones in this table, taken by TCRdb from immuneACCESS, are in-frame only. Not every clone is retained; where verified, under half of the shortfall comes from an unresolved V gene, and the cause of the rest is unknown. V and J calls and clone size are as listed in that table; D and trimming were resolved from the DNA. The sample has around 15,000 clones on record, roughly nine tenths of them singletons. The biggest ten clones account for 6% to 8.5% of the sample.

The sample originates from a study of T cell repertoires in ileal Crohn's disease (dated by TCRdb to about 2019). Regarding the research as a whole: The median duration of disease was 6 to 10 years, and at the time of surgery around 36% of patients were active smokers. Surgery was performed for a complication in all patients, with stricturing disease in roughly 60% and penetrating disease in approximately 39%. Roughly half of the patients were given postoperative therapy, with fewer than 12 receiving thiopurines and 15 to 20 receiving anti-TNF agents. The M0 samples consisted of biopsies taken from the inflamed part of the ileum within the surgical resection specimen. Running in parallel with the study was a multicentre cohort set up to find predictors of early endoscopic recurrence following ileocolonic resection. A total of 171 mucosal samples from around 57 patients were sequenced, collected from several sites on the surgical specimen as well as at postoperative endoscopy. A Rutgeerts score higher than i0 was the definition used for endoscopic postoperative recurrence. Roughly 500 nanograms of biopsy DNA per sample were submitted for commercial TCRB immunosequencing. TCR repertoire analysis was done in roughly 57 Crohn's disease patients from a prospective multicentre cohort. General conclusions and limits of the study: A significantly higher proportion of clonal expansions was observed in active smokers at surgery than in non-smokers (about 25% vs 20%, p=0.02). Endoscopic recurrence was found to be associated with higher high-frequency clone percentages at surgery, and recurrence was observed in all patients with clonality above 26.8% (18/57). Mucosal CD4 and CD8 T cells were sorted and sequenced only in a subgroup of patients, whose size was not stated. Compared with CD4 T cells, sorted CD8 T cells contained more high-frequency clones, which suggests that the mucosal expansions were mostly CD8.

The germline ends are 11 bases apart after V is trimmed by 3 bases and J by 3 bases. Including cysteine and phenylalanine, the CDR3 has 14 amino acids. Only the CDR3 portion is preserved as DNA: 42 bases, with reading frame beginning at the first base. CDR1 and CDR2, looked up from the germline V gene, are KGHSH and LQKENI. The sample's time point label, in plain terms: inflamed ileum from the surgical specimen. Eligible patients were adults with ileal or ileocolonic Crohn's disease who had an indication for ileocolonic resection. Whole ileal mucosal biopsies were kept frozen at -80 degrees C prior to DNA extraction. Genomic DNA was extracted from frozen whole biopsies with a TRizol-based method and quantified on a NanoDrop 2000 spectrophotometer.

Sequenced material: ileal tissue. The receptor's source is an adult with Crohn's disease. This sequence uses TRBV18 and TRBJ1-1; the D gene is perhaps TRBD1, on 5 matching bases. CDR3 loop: CASSPSLQDTEAFF. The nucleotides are TGTGCCAGCTCACCTTCTTTACAGGACACTGAAGCTTTCTTT.